Shown below are 11 T cell receptor beta chains from a single sample sequenced in a study of blood T cell repertoires in COVID-19. This table comes from immunoSEQ multiplex PCR, and its TCRdb copy is limited to in-frame clones, with some not included. The sample has 350,000 to 450,000 clones; roughly 90% are singletons. The sequenced material came from peripheral blood. The source is a middle-aged man with acute or convalescent COVID-19.

This clone was seen repeatedly, ten times or more. The CDR3 nucleotides read TGTGCCAGCAGCCAAGGGGGCGGAGCGATAGCCAAAAACATTCAGTACTTC. Translation gives CASSQGGGAIAKNIQYF. The rearrangement joins TRBV7-3 to TRBJ2-4; TRBD1 matches at 7 bases. This CDR3 is built from 17 residues. CDR1 SGHTA and CDR2 FQGTGA come from the germline V gene. Losses at the gene ends were 5 bases for V and 0 bases for J; bases not matched to a gene: 10.

CDR3 coding DNA: TGTGCCAGCAGTTTGGGAGTCACTGAAGCTTTCTTT. Protein sequence: CASSLGVTEAFF. V usage is TRBV12-3 or TRBV12-4 and J usage is TRBJ1-1, with D unresolved. The CDR3 has 12 residues. With 3 bases removed from V and 4 bases from J, the gap between germline ends came to 6 bases.

The J gene is TRBJ1-1, the V gene TRBV30; D is undetermined. CDR1 and CDR2 from the germline V gene are GTSNPN and SVGIG (reference sequence). V lost 3 bases and J 8 bases, leaving 10 bases between the germline ends. CDR3 size: 11 residues. CDR3 loop: CAWRRGREAFF. CDR3 sequence (DNA): TGTGCCTGGAGGCGCGGGAGGGAAGCTTTCTTT.

The chain carries TRBV5-1 and TRBJ2-7; TRBD1 matches at 10 bases. This CDR3 is built from 14 residues. V trimming: 2 bases; J trimming: 2 bases; junction bases outside the gene matches: 1. Germline CDR1 is SGHRS and CDR2 is YFSETQ. The CDR3 spells CASSFGTGAYEQYF. CDR3 in DNA: TGCGCCAGCAGCTTCGGGACAGGGGCCTACGAGCAGTACTTC.

This chain uses TRBV5-1 with TRBJ1-4, with 7 bases lining up with TRBD1. Unmatched junction bases numbered 13, after V lost 5 bases and J lost 3 bases. This CDR3 region has 17 residues. CDR1 is SGHRS, CDR2 YFSETQ, per germline. Here the CDR3 reads CASRKAETGFPNEKLFF. The CDR3 DNA reads TGCGCCAGCAGGAAAGCTGAGACAGGGTTTCCTAATGAAAAACTGTTTTTT.

The chain joins TRBV6-5 to TRBJ1-1; D is uncertain. Germline CDR1 MNHEY, CDR2 SVGAGI. This CDR3 comprises 13 residues. V shed 5 bases and J shed 7 bases, with 14 bases lying between them. DNA of the CDR3: TGTGCCAGCAGTCCCCCGGGCGGGAGTGAAGCTTTCTTT. Its protein product is CASSPPGGSEAFF.

This sequence joins TRBV18 and TRBJ1-1, with a weak D call TRBD1 (6 bases). The CDR3 has 12 residues. With 6 bases removed from V and 9 bases from J, the gap between germline ends came to 14 bases. Germline CDR1 and CDR2: KGHSH and LQKENI. CDR3 in amino acids: CASSPRGAQAFF. DNA for the CDR3: TGTGCCAGCTCTCCTCGGGGGGCACAAGCTTTCTTT.

V gene TRBV10-3 combines with J gene TRBJ2-5; D uncertain. The CDR3 totals 13 residues. V was shortened by 4 bases and J by 3 bases, with 9 bases between the two germline ends. The germline V gene encodes CDR1 ENHRY and CDR2 SYGVKD. The CDR3 region is CAISAAGKETQYF. In DNA form, the CDR3 reads TGTGCCATCAGTGCGGCAGGTAAAGAGACCCAGTACTTC.

The chain recombines TRBV2 with TRBJ1-2; perhaps TRBD1 as D (6 bases). The germline V gene encodes CDR1 SNHLY and CDR2 FYNNEI. Between the trimmed V and J ends, which lost 6 bases and 4 bases, there was a span of 12 bases. This CDR3 spans 13 amino acids. This CDR3 is CASSIQGAYGYTF. The DNA of the CDR3 is TGTGCCAGCAGCATACAGGGCGCCTATGGCTACACCTTC.

This sequence joins TRBV5-1 and TRBJ1-4; D not certain. Germline CDR1 SGHRS, CDR2 YFSETQ. CDR3 length: 15 residues. V gave up 1 base and J gave up 6 bases, with 13 bases separating them. The CDR3: CASSLQAGVDEKLFF. In DNA form, the CDR3 reads TGCGCCAGCAGCTTGCAAGCCGGGGTGGATGAAAAACTGTTTTTT.

J is TRBJ1-1 and V is TRBV5-1; 11 bases are a match to TRBD1. Trimming cost V 5 bases and J 7 bases; bases outside gene matches: 7. The CDR3 loop spans 14 amino acids. CDR1 and CDR2 from the germline V gene are SGHRS and YFSETQ. DNA for the CDR3: TGCGCCAGCAGACCGGGACAGGGGGACGTTGAAGCTTTCTTT. This encodes CASRPGQGDVEAFF. Variable domain in full (rest from reference TRBV5-1 and TRBJ1-1): KAGVTQTPRYLIKTRGQQVTLSCSPISGHRSVSWYQQTPGQGLQFLFEYFSETQRNKGNFPGRFSGRQFSNSRSEMNVSTLELGDSALYLCASRPGQGDVEAFFGQGTRLTVV.